The 11 T cell receptor beta chains given below trace back to one sample, sequenced in a study of blood T cell repertoires in COVID-19. Measured with immunoSEQ multiplex PCR; TCRdb has only the in-frame clones, and not every one. The sample lists about 190,000 clones, 88% occurring once. The specimen was peripheral blood. The receptors were sampled from a middle-aged woman who had recovered from COVID-19.

The V and J genes are TRBV6-5 and TRBJ1-5; D uncertain. V lost 6 bases and J 4 bases, leaving 13 bases between the germline ends. CDR1 is MNHEY and CDR2 is SVGAGI in the germline V gene. CDR3 length: 14 amino acids. The CDR3 protein is CASRIRTGNQPQHF. In nucleotides, the CDR3 is TGTGCCAGCAGGATAAGGACGGGGAATCAGCCCCAGCATTTT.

Concerning this clone: A much larger clone sits a single nucleotide away, making a read error possible. J is TRBJ2-7 and V is TRBV3-1 (or the pseudogene TRBV3-2); 11 positions agree with TRBD2. This CDR3 spans 15 amino acids. J lost 3 bases, V lost 0 bases, and 1 base had no gene match. The germline V gene has CDR1 LGHDT and CDR2 YNNKEL (reference sequence). CDR3 DNA: TGTGCCAGCAGCCAAGACACTAGCGGGAGCTACGAGCAGTACTTC. This encodes CASSQDTSGSYEQYF.

V usage is TRBV5-1 and J usage is TRBJ2-5, with D perhaps TRBD1 (5 bases). CDR1 and CDR2 from the germline V gene are SGHRS and YFSETQ. V was cut by 3 bases and J by 4 bases, with 16 bases left in between. The CDR3 contains 15 residues. The CDR3 reads CASSWPFQGRETQYF. The CDR3 DNA follows: TGCGCCAGCAGCTGGCCTTTTCAGGGAAGAGAGACCCAGTACTTC.

The chain carries TRBV24-1 and TRBJ2-7; D is possibly TRBD2 (5 bases). Trimming stripped 5 bases from V and 4 bases from J, with 11 bases between. The CDR3 sequence is 13 residues long. Germline V CDR1 and CDR2: KGHDR, SFDVKD. CDR3 protein: CATSGADTYEQYF. As DNA, the CDR3 is TGTGCCACCAGTGGAGCGGATACTTACGAGCAGTACTTC.

The rearrangement uses TRBV7-8 and TRBJ1-1, with unresolved D. Germline V lookup: CDR1 SGHVS, CDR2 FQNEAQ. The CDR3 runs 14 residues. The ends were cut back, 4 bases at V and 2 bases at J, with 11 bases in the middle. Here the CDR3 DNA reads TGTGCCAGCAGCTCCTTAGCAAGCAACACTGAAGCTTTCTTT. Residues: CASSSLASNTEAFF.

The rearrangement uses TRBV5-8 and TRBJ2-7; TRBD1 matches at 7 bases. CDR1 and CDR2 (germline): SGHTS, YDEGEE. CDR3 size: 17 residues. V lost 3 bases, J lost 0 bases, and 12 bases stayed unmatched. The CDR3: CASSSGQIDWASYEQYF. CDR3 nucleotide sequence: TGTGCCAGCAGCTCGGGACAGATCGACTGGGCCTCCTACGAGCAGTACTTC.

The chain combines TRBV19 with TRBJ2-7; 9 positions agree with TRBD1. Germline CDR1 and CDR2: LNHDA and SQIVND (reference sequence). V gave up 5 bases and J gave up 2 bases; unmatched junction bases: 10. The CDR3 is 16 residues long. The CDR3 here is CASSWEPGQGTYEQYF. The CDR3, as DNA: TGTGCCAGTAGTTGGGAACCGGGACAGGGTACCTACGAGCAGTACTTC.

V usage is TRBV5-1 and J usage is TRBJ2-4, with D unresolved. The CDR3 loop spans 14 amino acids. Trimming removed 0 bases at V and 5 bases at J, with 9 bases between. Germline V gene lookup returns CDR1 SGHRS and CDR2 YFSETQ. CDR3 in amino acids: CASSLGSNQNIQYF. In DNA, the CDR3 is TGCGCCAGCAGCTTGGGTAGTAACCAAAACATTCAGTACTTC.

This chain links TRBV19 with TRBJ1-5; 8 bases are shared with TRBD1. This CDR3 contains 11 residues. Germline values: CDR1 LNHDA, CDR2 SQIVND (reference sequence). With 8 bases clipped from V and 8 bases from J, the junction kept 2 bases outside the gene matches. CDR3 sequence reads: CASADREPQHF. CDR3 nucleotides: TGTGCCAGTGCGGACAGGGAGCCCCAGCATTTT.

The chain is built from TRBV6-5 and TRBJ1-1; D is undetermined. In germline, CDR1 is MNHEY, CDR2 SVGAGI. The CDR3 runs to 13 residues. Trimming shortened V by 6 bases and J by 0 bases, and 8 bases separated the two germline ends. Here the CDR3 reads CASRDTVNTEAFF. The CDR3 DNA sequence: TGTGCCAGCAGAGATACAGTGAACACTGAAGCTTTCTTT.

This chain joins TRBV29-1 and TRBJ2-3; TRBD2 matches 9 bases. V lost 4 bases, J lost 3 bases, and 8 bases stayed unmatched. The CDR3 length is 15 residues. The germline CDR1 and CDR2 sequences are SQVTM and ANQGSEA. The CDR3 spells CSVGRVAGETDTQYF. The CDR3 nucleotides are TGCAGCGTTGGTCGAGTAGCGGGAGAAACAGATACGCAGTATTTT.